This T cell receptor beta chain was recorded in a study of cytomegalovirus exposure and HLA in healthy donors. Healthy donors of bone marrow made up the group. Germline assignment: CDR1 SGHVS and CDR2 FQNEAQ. CDR3 length: 16 residues. V dropped 4 bases and J dropped 6; count of bases not matched to a gene: 14. PCR employed 60 Vbeta and 13 Jbeta primers. Profiling relied on immunoSEQ multiplex PCR, and the TCRdb table lists in-frame clones only, not all of them. This sample's table has about 140,000 clones. The TCR comes from a man between 40 and 49 years old in good health and CMV-seronegative. Sequenced: PBMCs. J is TRBJ2-7 and V is TRBV7-8, with 8 bases fitting TRBD2. As DNA, the CDR3 is TGTGCCAGCAGCTCGCCGGGCGGGGGGTCGGAAGGCGAGCAGTACTTC. It codes for CASSSPGGGSEGEQYF.